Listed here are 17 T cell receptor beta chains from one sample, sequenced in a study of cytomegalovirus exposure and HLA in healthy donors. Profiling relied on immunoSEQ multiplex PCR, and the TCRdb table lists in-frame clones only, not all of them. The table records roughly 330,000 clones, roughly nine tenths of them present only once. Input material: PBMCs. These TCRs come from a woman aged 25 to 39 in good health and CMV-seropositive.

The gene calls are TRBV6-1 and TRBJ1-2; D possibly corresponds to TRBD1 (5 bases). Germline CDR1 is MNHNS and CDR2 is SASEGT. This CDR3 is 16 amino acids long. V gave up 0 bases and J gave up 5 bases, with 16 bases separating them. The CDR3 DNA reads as TGTGCCAGCAGTGAAGCGACAGCGAACCTTCCTTATGGCTACACCTTC. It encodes CASSEATANLPYGYTF.

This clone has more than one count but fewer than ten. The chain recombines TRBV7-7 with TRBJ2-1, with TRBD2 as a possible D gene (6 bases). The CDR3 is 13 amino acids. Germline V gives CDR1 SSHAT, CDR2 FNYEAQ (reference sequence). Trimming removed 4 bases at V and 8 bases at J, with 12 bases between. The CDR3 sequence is CASSWTLAHEQFF. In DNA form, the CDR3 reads TGTGCCAGCAGCTGGACACTAGCCCATGAGCAGTTCTTC.

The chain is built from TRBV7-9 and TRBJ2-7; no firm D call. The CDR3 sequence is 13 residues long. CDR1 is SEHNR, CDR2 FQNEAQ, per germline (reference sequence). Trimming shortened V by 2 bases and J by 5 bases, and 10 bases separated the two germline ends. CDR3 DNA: TGTGCCAGCAGCTTAAAAGGGCTCCACGAGCAGTACTTC. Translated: CASSLKGLHEQYF.

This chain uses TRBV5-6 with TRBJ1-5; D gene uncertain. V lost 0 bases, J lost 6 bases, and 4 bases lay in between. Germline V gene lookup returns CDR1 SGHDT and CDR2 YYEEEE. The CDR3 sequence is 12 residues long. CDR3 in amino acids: CASSLASQPQHF. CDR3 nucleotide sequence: TGTGCCAGCAGCTTGGCCAGTCAGCCCCAGCATTTT.

CDR3 loop: CASSLWAASGNTIYF. The CDR3 nucleotides are TGTGCCAGCAGCTTGTGGGCAGCCTCTGGAAACACCATATATTTT. The chain is built from TRBV5-4 and TRBJ1-3; no reliable D call. Germline V lookup: CDR1 SGHNT, CDR2 YYREEE (reference sequence). The CDR3 has 15 residues. Trimming removed 1 base at V and 0 bases at J, with 8 bases between.

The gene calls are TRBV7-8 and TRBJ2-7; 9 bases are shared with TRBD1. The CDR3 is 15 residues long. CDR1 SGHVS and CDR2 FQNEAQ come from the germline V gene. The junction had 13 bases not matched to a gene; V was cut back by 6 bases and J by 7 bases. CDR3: CASRPGQGGLREQYF. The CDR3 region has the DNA TGTGCCAGCAGACCGGGACAGGGAGGTCTCCGGGAGCAGTACTTC.

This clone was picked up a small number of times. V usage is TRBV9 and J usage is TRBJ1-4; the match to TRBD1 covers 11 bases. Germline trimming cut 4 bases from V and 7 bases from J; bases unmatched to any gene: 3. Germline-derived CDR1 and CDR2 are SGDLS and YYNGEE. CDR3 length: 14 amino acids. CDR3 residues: CASSSGTGGEKLFF. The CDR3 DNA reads TGTGCCAGCAGCTCCGGGACAGGGGGTGAAAAACTGTTTTTT.

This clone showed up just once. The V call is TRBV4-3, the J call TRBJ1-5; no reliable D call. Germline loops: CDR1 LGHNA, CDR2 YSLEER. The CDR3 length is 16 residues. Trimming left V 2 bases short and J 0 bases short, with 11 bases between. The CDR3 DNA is TGCGCCAGCAGCCAACTCTCTTGGGATAGCAATCAGCCCCAGCATTTT. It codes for CASSQLSWDSNQPQHF.

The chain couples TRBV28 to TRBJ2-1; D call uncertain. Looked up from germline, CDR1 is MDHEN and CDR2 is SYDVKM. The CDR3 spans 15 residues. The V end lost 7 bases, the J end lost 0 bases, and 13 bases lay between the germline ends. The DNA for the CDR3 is TGTGCCAGCAACTTCAAGCCAAGCTCCTACAATGAGCAGTTCTTC. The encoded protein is CASNFKPSSYNEQFF.

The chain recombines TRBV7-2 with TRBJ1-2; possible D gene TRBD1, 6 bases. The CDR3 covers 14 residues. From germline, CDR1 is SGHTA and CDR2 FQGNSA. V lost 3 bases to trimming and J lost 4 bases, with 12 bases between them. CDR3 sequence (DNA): TGTGCCAGCAGCTTCACCCTGGGGGCCTATGGCTACACCTTC. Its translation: CASSFTLGAYGYTF.

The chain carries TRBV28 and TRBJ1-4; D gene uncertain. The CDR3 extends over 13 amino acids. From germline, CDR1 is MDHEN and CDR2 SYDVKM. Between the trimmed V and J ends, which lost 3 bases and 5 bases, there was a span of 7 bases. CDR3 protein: CASSFVVNEKLFF. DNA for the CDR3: TGTGCCAGCAGTTTTGTAGTAAATGAAAAACTGTTTTTT.

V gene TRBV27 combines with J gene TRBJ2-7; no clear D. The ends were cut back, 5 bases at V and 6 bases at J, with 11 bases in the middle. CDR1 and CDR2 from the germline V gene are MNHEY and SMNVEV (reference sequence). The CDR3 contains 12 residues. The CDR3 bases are TGTGCCAGCAGTGCCCCTTCGGGCGAGCAGTACTTC. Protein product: CASSAPSGEQYF.

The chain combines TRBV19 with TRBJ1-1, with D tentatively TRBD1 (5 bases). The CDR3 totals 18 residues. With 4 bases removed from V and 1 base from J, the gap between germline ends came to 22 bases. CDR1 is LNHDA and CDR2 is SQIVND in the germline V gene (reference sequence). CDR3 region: CASSKGRVVTAPNTEAFF. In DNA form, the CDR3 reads TGTGCCAGTAGTAAGGGGAGAGTTGTGACAGCACCGAACACTGAAGCTTTCTTT.

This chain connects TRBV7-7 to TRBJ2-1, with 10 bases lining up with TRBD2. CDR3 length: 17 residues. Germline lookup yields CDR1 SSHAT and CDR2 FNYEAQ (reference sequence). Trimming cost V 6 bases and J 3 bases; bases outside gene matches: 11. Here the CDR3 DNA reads TGTGCCAGCAGGCCACTTACTAGCGGGATACTCTACAATGAGCAGTTCTTC. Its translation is CASRPLTSGILYNEQFF. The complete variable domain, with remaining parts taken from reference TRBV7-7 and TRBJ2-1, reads GAGVSQSPRYKVTKRGQDVTLRCDPISSHATLYWYQQALGQGPEFLTYFNYEAQPDKSGLPSDRFSAERPEGSISTLTIQRTEQRDSAMYRCASRPLTSGILYNEQFFGPGTRLTVL.

The CDR3 DNA reads TGTGCCTGGAGTGTCCCCACCAGACGACTCTCTGGAAACACCATATATTTT. This codes for CAWSVPTRRLSGNTIYF. This chain uses TRBV30 with TRBJ1-3; D is uncertain. Germline CDR1 GTSNPN, CDR2 SVGIG (reference sequence). This CDR3 is 17 amino acids long. V was trimmed by 0 bases and J by 0 bases, leaving 15 bases between them.

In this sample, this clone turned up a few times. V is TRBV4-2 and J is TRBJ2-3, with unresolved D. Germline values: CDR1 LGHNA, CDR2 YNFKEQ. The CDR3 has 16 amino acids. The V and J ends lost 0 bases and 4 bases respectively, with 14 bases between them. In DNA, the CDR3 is TGTGCCAGCAGCCAAGAGGCGCCCCCTAGATCAGATACGCAGTATTTT. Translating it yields CASSQEAPPRSDTQYF.

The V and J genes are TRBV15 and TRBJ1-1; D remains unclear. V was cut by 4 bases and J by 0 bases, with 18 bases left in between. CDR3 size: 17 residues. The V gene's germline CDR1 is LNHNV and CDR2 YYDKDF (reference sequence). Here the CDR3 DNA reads TGTGCCACCAGCACTCCTCCCCGGGCCCTTATGAACACTGAAGCTTTCTTT. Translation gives CATSTPPRALMNTEAFF. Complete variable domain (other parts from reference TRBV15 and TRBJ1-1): DAMVIQNPRYQVTQFGKPVTLSCSQTLNHNVMYWYQQKSSQAPKLLFHYYDKDFNNEADTPDNFQSRRPNTSFCFLDIRSPGLGDTAMYLCATSTPPRALMNTEAFFGQGTRLTVV.